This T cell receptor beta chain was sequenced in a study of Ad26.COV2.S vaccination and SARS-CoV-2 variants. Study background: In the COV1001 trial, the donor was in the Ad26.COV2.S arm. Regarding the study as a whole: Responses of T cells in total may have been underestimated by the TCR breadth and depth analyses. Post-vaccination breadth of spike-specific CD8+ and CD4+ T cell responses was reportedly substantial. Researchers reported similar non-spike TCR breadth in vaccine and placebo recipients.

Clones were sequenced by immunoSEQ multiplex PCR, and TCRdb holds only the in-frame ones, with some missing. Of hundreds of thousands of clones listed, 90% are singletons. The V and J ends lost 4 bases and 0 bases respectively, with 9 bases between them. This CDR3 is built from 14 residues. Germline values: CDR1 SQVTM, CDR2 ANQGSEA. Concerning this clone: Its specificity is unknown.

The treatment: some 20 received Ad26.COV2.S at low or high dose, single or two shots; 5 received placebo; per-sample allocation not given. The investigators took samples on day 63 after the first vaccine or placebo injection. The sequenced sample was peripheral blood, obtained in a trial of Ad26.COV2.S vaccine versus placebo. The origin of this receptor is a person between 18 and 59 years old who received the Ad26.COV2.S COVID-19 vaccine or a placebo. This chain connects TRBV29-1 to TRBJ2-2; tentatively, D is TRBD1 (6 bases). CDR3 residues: CSVAGTTNTGELFF. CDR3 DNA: TGCAGCGTTGCCGGGACAACGAACACCGGGGAGCTGTTTTTT.